Shown below are 24 T cell receptor beta chains from a single sample sequenced in a study of T-cell memory formation after mild COVID-19. Using its own MiXCR run on the 5' RACE reads, TCRdb lists one record per CDR3 protein. The sample includes about 340,000 distinct CDR3 sequences, approximately 16% of them seen just once. The sequencing sample was made of PBMCs or a T cell subset sorted from them (not recorded which). These TCRs come from a man younger than 30 who had mild COVID-19 (a few samples of this study predate the infection). Cell type and time point are not known.

This clonotype has a handful of counts. The chain is built from TRBV28 and TRBJ1-2; unclear D gene. Trimming left V 10 bases short and J 5 bases short, with 17 bases between. This CDR3 is built from 13 residues. From germline, CDR1 is MDHEN and CDR2 SYDVKM. This CDR3 reads CATLRGLGYGYTF. The CDR3 DNA sequence: TGTGCCACGCTACGGGGATTGGGATATGGCTACACCTTC.

This rearrangement joins TRBV5-6 to TRBJ2-1, with unresolved D. CDR1 and CDR2 (germline): SGHDT, YYEEEE. V shed 0 bases and J shed 4 bases, with 11 bases lying between them. This CDR3 comprises 15 residues. The CDR3 is CASSLGPYGYNEQFF. In DNA form, the CDR3 reads TGTGCCAGCAGCTTGGGCCCCTACGGGTACAATGAGCAGTTCTTC.

The J gene is TRBJ2-2, the V gene TRBV29-1, with 7 positions matching TRBD1. V lost 7 bases, J lost 4 bases, and 9 bases stayed unmatched. The CDR3 totals 14 residues. Germline-derived CDR1 and CDR2 are SQVTM and ANQGSEA. This CDR3 is CSAYGTVPTGELFF. CDR3 sequence (DNA): TGCAGCGCTTACGGGACAGTTCCCACCGGGGAGCTGTTTTTT.

This clonotype was picked up a small number of times. V gene TRBV4-1 combines with J gene TRBJ1-4, with D perhaps matching TRBD1 (5 bases). The V end lost 0 bases, the J end lost 8 bases, and 16 bases lay between the germline ends. This CDR3 spans 16 amino acids. Germline CDR1 and CDR2: MGHRA and YSYEKL. CDR3 sequence (DNA): TGCGCCAGCAGCCAAGAAGAAAGAACAGGTTACGAAAAACTGTTTTTT. Encoded protein: CASSQEERTGYEKLFF.

This clonotype came up many times. V gene TRBV7-3 combines with J gene TRBJ2-1, with D unresolved. Trimming left V 5 bases short and J 4 bases short, with 9 bases between. From germline, CDR1 is SGHTA and CDR2 FQGTGA. The CDR3 length is 13 residues. The CDR3 protein is CASSQMGYNEQFF. The CDR3 region has the DNA TGTGCCAGCAGCCAAATGGGGTACAATGAGCAGTTCTTC.

V gene TRBV28 combines with J gene TRBJ1-6, with TRBD1 as a possible D gene (5 bases). Trimming removed 6 bases at V and 9 bases at J, with 18 bases between. Germline CDR1 reads MDHEN; CDR2 reads SYDVKM. This CDR3 has 15 amino acids. CDR3 in DNA: TGTGCCAGCAGCCCAGAGCCCGGGGGAGCTTCACCCCTCCACTTT. This codes for CASSPEPGGASPLHF. Filled out from reference TRBV28 and TRBJ1-6, the complete variable domain reads DVKVTQSSRYLVKRTGEKVFLECVQDMDHENMFWYRQDPGLGLRLIYFSYDVKMKEKGDIPEGYSVSREKKERFSLILESASTNQTSMYLCASSPEPGGASPLHFGNGTRLTVT.

This clonotype has a handful of counts. The chain couples TRBV25-1 to TRBJ1-1; D ambiguous. There are 12 residues in the CDR3. Germline CDR1 reads MGHDK; CDR2 reads SYGVNS. Trimming took off 6 bases at V and 3 bases at J, with 8 bases between the two ends. This chain's CDR3 is CASRWGYTEAFF. The CDR3 DNA reads as TGTGCCAGCAGGTGGGGATACACTGAAGCTTTCTTT.

The sample holds many counts of this clonotype. The chain combines TRBV27 with TRBJ1-2; TRBD1 might be the D (6 bases). The germline CDR1 and CDR2 sequences are MNHEY and SMNVEV (reference sequence). The CDR3 has 16 amino acids. The V and J ends lost 4 bases and 2 bases respectively, with 17 bases between them. The CDR3 DNA reads TGTGCCAGCAGTTCCCTGAACAGGGCTTACAACTATGGCTACACCTTC. Amino acids: CASSSLNRAYNYGYTF.

Only one count was recorded for this clonotype. The gene calls are TRBV7-9 and TRBJ1-1; D not resolved. The CDR3 length is 9 residues. Germline V CDR1 and CDR2: SEHNR, FQNEAQ (reference sequence). CDR3 DNA sequence: TGTGCGAGCGGTCCCGGCGCTTTCTTT. Amino acids: CASGPGAFF.

This clonotype has ten or more counts. This chain links TRBV18 with TRBJ2-5, with D unresolved. Deletions cut 3 bases from V and 5 bases from J, with 13 bases between. Germline V gene lookup returns CDR1 KGHSH and CDR2 LQKENI. The CDR3 consists of 14 residues. This chain's CDR3 is CASSPLAREETQYF. As DNA, the CDR3 is TGTGCCAGCTCACCTCTGGCACGCGAGGAGACCCAGTACTTC.

Only a few counts were recorded for this clonotype. In nucleotides, the CDR3 is TGCAGTGCTAGAGATGGAAGGACAGGGGTTGAAAAACTGTTTTTT. Translated, it gives CSARDGRTGVEKLFF. This chain uses TRBV20-1 with TRBJ1-4, with 9 bases matching TRBD1. There are 15 residues in the CDR3. Trimming cost V 0 bases and J 7 bases; bases outside gene matches: 6. The germline V gene has CDR1 DFQATT and CDR2 SNEGSKA (reference sequence).

This chain uses TRBV20-1 with TRBJ1-5; 7 bases map to TRBD1. Per the germline V gene, CDR1 is DFQATT and CDR2 is SNEGSKA (reference sequence). The CDR3 loop spans 15 amino acids. J lost 0 bases, V lost 3 bases, and 5 bases had no gene match. The CDR3 loop is CSARDRQGSNQPQHF. The CDR3 DNA reads TGCAGTGCTAGGGACCGACAGGGTAGCAATCAGCCCCAGCATTTT.

About this clonotype itself: An end of the junction does not agree with germline; a read error may underlie this. The chain employs TRBV7-9 and TRBJ2-1, with D unclear. This CDR3 contains 12 residues. CDR1 is SEHNR, CDR2 FQNEAQ, per germline (reference sequence). The CDR3 here is CVSSLALNEQFF. Here the CDR3 DNA reads TGTGTCAGCAGCTTAGCCCTCAATGAGCAGTTCTTC.

The chain joins TRBV6-5 to TRBJ2-1, with 9 bases matching TRBD2. J gave up 0 bases and V 6 bases, and 3 bases lay outside the gene matches. From germline, CDR1 is MNHEY and CDR2 SVGAGI. The CDR3 runs to 15 residues. CDR3 coding DNA: TGTGCCAGCAGACTAGCGGGCATCTCCTACAATGAGCAGTTCTTC. It encodes CASRLAGISYNEQFF.

This chain links TRBV5-1 with TRBJ1-4; D possibly corresponds to TRBD1 (5 bases). CDR3 length: 15 amino acids. V lost 2 bases to trimming and J lost 8 bases, with 16 bases between them. CDR1 and CDR2 from the germline V gene are SGHRS and YFSETQ. In DNA, the CDR3 is TGCGCCAGCAGCTTCTTGGGTCAGGGCCTCGAAAAACTGTTTTTT. This translates into CASSFLGQGLEKLFF.

This clonotype came up a few times. CDR3 sequence: CASSSQGSMNTEAFF. The CDR3 DNA reads TGTGCCAGCAGTTCCCAGGGCAGCATGAACACTGAAGCTTTCTTT. The genes are TRBV6-1 and TRBJ1-1; D is perhaps TRBD1 (5 bases). CDR3 length equals 15 residues. Germline V gene data show CDR1 as MNHNS and CDR2 as SASEGT. The ends were cut back, 5 bases at V and 0 bases at J, with 13 bases in the middle.

This chain connects TRBV4-3 to TRBJ2-1; TRBD2 matches at 16 bases. With V trimmed by 3 bases and J by 7 bases, 3 bases remained unmatched. This CDR3 comprises 16 residues. From germline, CDR1 is LGHNA and CDR2 YSLEER. CDR3 sequence reads: CASSHWGLAGGNEQFF. As DNA, the CDR3 is TGCGCCAGCAGCCATTGGGGACTAGCGGGGGGGAATGAGCAGTTCTTC.

V is TRBV11-2 and J is TRBJ2-2; no reliable D call. CDR3 length: 17 amino acids. Per germline, CDR1 SGHAT and CDR2 FQNNGV. V gave up 5 bases and J gave up 0 bases, with 16 bases separating them. CDR3 in DNA: TGTGCCAGCAGCCACGAGGTCGCGAACCCGAACACCGGGGAGCTGTTTTTT. It codes for CASSHEVANPNTGELFF. The full variable domain, in which reference TRBV11-2 and TRBJ2-2 provide the parts outside the CDR3, is EAGVAQSPRYKIIEKRQSVAFWCNPISGHATLYWYQQILGQGPKLLIQFQNNGVVDDSQLPKDRFSAERLKGVDSTLKIQPAKLEDSAVYLCASSHEVANPNTGELFFGEGSRLTVL.

This clonotype has ten or more counts. CDR3 protein: CASSREGLSEDIQYF. The CDR3, as DNA: TGCGCCAGCAGCCGGGAGGGGCTAAGTGAGGACATTCAGTACTTC. This rearrangement joins TRBV4-3 to TRBJ2-4; 7 positions agree with TRBD2. After removal of 4 bases from V and 8 bases from J, the junction contained 11 bases not matched to a gene. Germline V gives CDR1 LGHNA, CDR2 YSLEER. This CDR3 contains 15 residues.

This clonotype was picked up a small number of times. V and J are TRBV3-1 and TRBJ2-1; D gene uncertain. The germline V gene encodes CDR1 LGHDT and CDR2 YNNKEL (reference sequence). The CDR3 covers 12 residues. V lost 0 bases and J 10 bases, leaving 7 bases between the germline ends. CDR3 in amino acids: CASSQDKAEQFF. The CDR3 DNA reads as TGTGCCAGCAGCCAAGATAAGGCGGAGCAGTTCTTC.

The gene calls are TRBV19 and TRBJ1-1, with TRBD1 as a possible D gene (5 bases). Per the germline V gene, CDR1 is LNHDA and CDR2 is SQIVND (reference sequence). V lost 3 bases, J lost 11 bases, and 16 bases lay in between. There are 13 residues in the CDR3. The CDR3 region is CASSMEQGLKAFF. The CDR3 coding sequence is TGTGCCAGTAGTATGGAGCAGGGCCTGAAGGCTTTCTTT.

This chain connects TRBV6-5 to TRBJ2-6; 7 bases agree with TRBD1. CDR3 length equals 16 residues. The germline CDR1 and CDR2 sequences are MNHEY and SVGAGI. The junction had 2 bases not matched to a gene; V was cut back by 0 bases and J by 3 bases. The CDR3 nucleotides are TGTGCCAGCAGTTACTCGAGGGGGCTTGGGGCCAACGTCCTGACTTTC. This codes for CASSYSRGLGANVLTF.

This clonotype was recorded at least ten times. V gene TRBV21-1 combines with J gene TRBJ2-1; the listed D gene, TRBD2, was not tested against the DNA. TRBV21-1 is a documented pseudogene. This CDR3 has 15 amino acids. DNA of the CDR3: TGTGCCAGCAGCAAAGAGCCTAGCCTCAGGAATGAGCAGTTCTTC. Translated: CASSKEPSLRNEQFF.

In its sample, this clonotype was seen a few times. The V call is TRBV6-6, the J call TRBJ1-2, with 10 positions matching TRBD1. This CDR3 region has 16 residues. The ends lost 2 bases at V and 4 bases at J; junction bases unmatched: 7. Germline CDR1 reads MNHNY; CDR2 reads SVGAGI (reference sequence). Here the CDR3 reads CASSYPTGGEGYGYTF. DNA for the CDR3: TGTGCCAGCAGTTACCCGACAGGGGGCGAGGGCTATGGCTACACCTTC.